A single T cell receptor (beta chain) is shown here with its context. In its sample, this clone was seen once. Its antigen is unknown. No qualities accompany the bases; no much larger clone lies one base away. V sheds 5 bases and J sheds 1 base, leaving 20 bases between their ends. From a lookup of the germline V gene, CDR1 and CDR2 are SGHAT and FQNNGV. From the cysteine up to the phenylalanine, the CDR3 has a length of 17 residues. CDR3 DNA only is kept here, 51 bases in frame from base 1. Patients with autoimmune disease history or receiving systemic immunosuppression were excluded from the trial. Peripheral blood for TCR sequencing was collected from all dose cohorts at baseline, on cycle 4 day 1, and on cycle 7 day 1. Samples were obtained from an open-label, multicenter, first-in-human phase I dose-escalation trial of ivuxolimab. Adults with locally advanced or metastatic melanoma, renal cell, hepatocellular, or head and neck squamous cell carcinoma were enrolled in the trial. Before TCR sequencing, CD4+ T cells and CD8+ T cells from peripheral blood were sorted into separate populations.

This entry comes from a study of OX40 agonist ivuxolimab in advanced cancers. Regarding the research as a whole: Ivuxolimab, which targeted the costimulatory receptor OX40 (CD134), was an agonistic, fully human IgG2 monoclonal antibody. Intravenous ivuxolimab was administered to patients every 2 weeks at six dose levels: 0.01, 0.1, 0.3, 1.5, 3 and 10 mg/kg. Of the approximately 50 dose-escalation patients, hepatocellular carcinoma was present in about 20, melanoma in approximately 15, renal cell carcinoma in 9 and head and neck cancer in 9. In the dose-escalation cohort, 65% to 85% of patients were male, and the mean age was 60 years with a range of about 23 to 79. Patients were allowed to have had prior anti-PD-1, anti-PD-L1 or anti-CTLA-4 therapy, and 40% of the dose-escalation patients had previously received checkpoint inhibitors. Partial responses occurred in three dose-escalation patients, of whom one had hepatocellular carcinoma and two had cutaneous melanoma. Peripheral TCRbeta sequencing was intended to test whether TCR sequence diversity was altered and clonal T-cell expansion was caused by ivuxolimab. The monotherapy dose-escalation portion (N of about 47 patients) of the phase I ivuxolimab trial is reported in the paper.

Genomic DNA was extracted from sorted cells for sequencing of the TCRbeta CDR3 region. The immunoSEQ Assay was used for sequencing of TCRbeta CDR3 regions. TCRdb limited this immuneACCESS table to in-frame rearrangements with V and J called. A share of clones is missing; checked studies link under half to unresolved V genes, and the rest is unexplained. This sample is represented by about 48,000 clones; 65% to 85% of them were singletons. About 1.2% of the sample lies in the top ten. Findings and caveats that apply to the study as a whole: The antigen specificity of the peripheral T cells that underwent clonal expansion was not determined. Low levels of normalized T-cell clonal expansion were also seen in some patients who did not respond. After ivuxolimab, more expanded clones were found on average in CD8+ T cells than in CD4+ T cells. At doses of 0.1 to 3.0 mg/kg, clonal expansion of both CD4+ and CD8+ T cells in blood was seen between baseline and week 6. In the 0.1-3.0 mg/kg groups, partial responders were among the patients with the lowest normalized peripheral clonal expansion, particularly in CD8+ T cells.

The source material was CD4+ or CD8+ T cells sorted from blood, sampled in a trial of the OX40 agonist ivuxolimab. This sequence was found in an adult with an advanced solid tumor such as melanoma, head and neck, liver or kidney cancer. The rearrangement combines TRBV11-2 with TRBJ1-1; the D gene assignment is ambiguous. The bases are TGTGCCAGCAGCCCCCGAGGTTCATGGGGAAGGAACACTGAAGCTTTCTTT. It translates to CASSPRGSWGRNTEAFF.